The 8 T cell receptor beta chains presented below share a single source sample, sequenced in a study of T-cell memory formation after mild COVID-19. TCRdb fed the 5' RACE reads into MiXCR, producing one record per CDR3 protein. The table records about 200,000 distinct CDR3 sequences, around 8.8% of them present only once. The sequencing input was PBMCs or a T cell subset sorted from them (not recorded which). These receptors all come from a man aged 18-30 years who had mild COVID-19 (a few samples of this study predate the infection). Cell type and time point are not known.

This clonotype was seen many times. The chain joins TRBV18 to TRBJ1-2; D is unresolved. Germline CDR1 and CDR2: KGHSH and LQKENI. The CDR3 sequence is 13 residues long. V lost 3 bases, J lost 4 bases, and 9 bases lay in between. In nucleotides, the CDR3 is TGTGCCAGCTCACCCGGGTCAGCCTATGGCTACACCTTC. Residues: CASSPGSAYGYTF.

This clonotype was detected a few times. The CDR3 here is CASSDNDRNSPLHF. The CDR3 bases are TGTGCCAGCAGTGACAACGACAGGAATTCACCCCTCCACTTT. The chain joins TRBV6-4 to TRBJ1-6; tentatively, D is TRBD1 (6 bases). The germline CDR1 and CDR2 sequences are MRHNA and SNTAGT. V was cut by 2 bases and J by 7 bases, with 9 bases left in between. This CDR3 is 14 amino acids long.

This clonotype occurred a few times. The chain combines TRBV20-1 with TRBJ1-2; 8 nucleotides line up with TRBD1. V was clipped by 3 bases and J by 8 bases; unmatched bases: 20. CDR3 length equals 17 residues. The germline gives CDR1 DFQATT, CDR2 SNEGSKA (reference sequence). CDR3 protein: CSASRDLGQGGKWGYTF. DNA of the CDR3: TGCAGTGCTAGTAGGGACTTAGGACAGGGAGGGAAATGGGGCTACACCTTC.

This clonotype was counted only a few times. V usage is TRBV25-1 and J usage is TRBJ2-7; TRBD1 matches at 9 bases. Trimming took 3 bases from V and 6 from J; bases not matched to a gene: 9. This CDR3 is 15 amino acids long. CDR1 is MGHDK, CDR2 SYGVNS, per germline. The CDR3 loop reads CASSDPRTGVGEQYF. As DNA, the CDR3 is TGTGCCAGCAGTGATCCAAGGACAGGGGTAGGCGAGCAGTACTTC.

Of note for this clonotype: Possible read error: a much larger clone is one base away. The V gene is TRBV7-2, the J gene TRBJ2-3, with 7 bases matching TRBD2. The CDR3 loop spans 15 amino acids. The germline CDR1 and CDR2 sequences are SGHTA and FQGNSA. The CDR3 sequence is CASSLGLAEKDTKYF. The CDR3 region has the DNA TGTGCCAGCAGCTTAGGGCTAGCGGAGAAAGATACGAAGTATTTT.

This clonotype was seen more than once but under ten times. The chain has TRBV5-6 and TRBJ2-3; the match to TRBD2 covers 9 bases. The trim removed 2 bases at V and 4 bases at J, leaving 2 bases unmatched. Germline V gene data show CDR1 as SGHDT and CDR2 as YYEEEE. The CDR3 has 14 amino acids. CDR3 amino acids: CASSLIAGADTQYF. The CDR3 nucleotides are TGTGCCAGCAGCTTAATAGCGGGGGCAGATACGCAGTATTTT.

This clonotype appeared a few times. The genes are TRBV5-1 and TRBJ1-6; a possible D gene is TRBD1 (6 bases). The CDR3 loop spans 18 amino acids. V was shortened by 4 bases and J by 6 bases, with 23 bases between the two germline ends. Per the germline V gene, CDR1 is SGHRS and CDR2 is YFSETQ. This CDR3 is CASSPRVIGGSGNSPLHF. The CDR3 DNA reads as TGCGCCAGCAGCCCGAGGGTTATCGGGGGCTCGGGTAATTCACCCCTCCACTTT. Based on the CDR3 plus reference TRBV5-1 and TRBJ1-6, the full variable domain is KAGVTQTPRYLIKTRGQQVTLSCSPISGHRSVSWYQQTPGQGLQFLFEYFSETQRNKGNFPGRFSGRQFSNSRSEMNVSTLELGDSALYLCASSPRVIGGSGNSPLHFGNGTRLTVT.

This clonotype was observed many times. The V call is TRBV24-1, the J call TRBJ1-1; no reliable D call. The CDR3 covers 15 residues. Germline V gene sequence: CDR1 KGHDR, CDR2 SFDVKD. Trimming removed 8 bases from V and 1 base from J, with 16 bases in between. CDR3 in amino acids: CATTVLGRSNTEAFF. The CDR3 region has the DNA TGTGCCACCACTGTATTGGGCAGATCGAACACTGAAGCTTTCTTT.